The T cell receptor (beta chain) described here comes from a study of Ad26.COV2.S vaccination and SARS-CoV-2 variants. Across the study: Once, or twice with 56 days between doses, Ad26.COV2.S was given intramuscularly.

Germline V gene lookup returns CDR1 LNHDA and CDR2 SQIVND (reference sequence). The CDR3 loop spans 15 amino acids. Trimming cost V 4 bases and J 0 bases, with 12 bases left between them. Treatment denoted: 15 to 20 received Ad26.COV2.S at low or high dose, single or two shots; several received placebo; per-sample allocation not given. After the first vaccine or placebo injection, samples were drawn on day 63. Details on this clone: Its antigen is unknown.

The study's findings and limits: From the TCR breadth and depth analyses, total T cell responses may have been underestimated. Researchers reported similar non-spike TCR breadth in vaccine and placebo recipients.

Assay used: immunoSEQ multiplex PCR; TCRdb lists only in-frame clones, some missing. Of around 380,000 clones listed, 80% to 90% were seen once; the top ten hold 3.5%. The TCR sequence derives from a person between 18 and 59 years old who received the Ad26.COV2.S COVID-19 vaccine or a placebo. The material was peripheral blood, obtained in a trial of Ad26.COV2.S vaccine versus placebo. The V call is TRBV19, the J call TRBJ1-2; perhaps TRBD1 as D (6 bases). DNA for the CDR3: TGTGCCAGTAGTAGAGCGACAGGCTCTAACTATGGCTACACCTTC. Its translation is CASSRATGSNYGYTF.